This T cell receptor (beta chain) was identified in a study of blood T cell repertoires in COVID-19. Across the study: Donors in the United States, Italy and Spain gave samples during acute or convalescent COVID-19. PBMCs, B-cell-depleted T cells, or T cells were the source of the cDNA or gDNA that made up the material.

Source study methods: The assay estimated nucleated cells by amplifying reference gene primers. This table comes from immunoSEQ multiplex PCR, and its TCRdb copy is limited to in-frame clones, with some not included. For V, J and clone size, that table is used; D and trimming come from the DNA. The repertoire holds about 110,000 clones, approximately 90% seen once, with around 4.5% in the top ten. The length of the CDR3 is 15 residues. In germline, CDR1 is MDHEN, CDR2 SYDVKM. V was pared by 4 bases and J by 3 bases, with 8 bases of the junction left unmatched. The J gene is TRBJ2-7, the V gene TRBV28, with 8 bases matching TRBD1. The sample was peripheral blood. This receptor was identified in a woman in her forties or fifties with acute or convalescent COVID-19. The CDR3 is CASSYSPGGGYEQYF. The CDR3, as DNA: TGTGCCAGCAGTTATTCTCCAGGGGGCGGCTACGAGCAGTACTTC.